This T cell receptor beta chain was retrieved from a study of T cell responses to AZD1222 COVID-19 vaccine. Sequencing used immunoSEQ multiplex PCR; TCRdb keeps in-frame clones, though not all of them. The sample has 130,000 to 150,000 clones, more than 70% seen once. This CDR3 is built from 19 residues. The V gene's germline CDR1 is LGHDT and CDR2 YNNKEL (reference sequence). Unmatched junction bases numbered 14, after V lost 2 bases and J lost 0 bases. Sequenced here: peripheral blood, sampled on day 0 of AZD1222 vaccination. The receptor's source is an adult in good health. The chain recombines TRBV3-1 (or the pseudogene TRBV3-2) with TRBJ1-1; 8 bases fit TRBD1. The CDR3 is CASSQSPGTGLAVNTEAFF. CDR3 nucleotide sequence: TGTGCCAGCAGCCAATCACCCGGGACAGGATTAGCCGTGAACACTGAAGCTTTCTTT.